A single sample is the source of the 18 T cell receptor beta chains below, sequenced in a study of shared clonotypes between healthy human individuals. The repertoire was sequenced with immunoSEQ multiplex PCR; TCRdb's copy has only in-frame clones and lacks some. The sample contains about 2.4 million clones, 93% of which appear only once. Input material: naive CD4+ T cells from PBMCs. The subset here: CD45RA+ positively selected. Receptors were obtained from a man between 18 and 29 years old in good health. Some clones in this sample may be carry-over from other donors' samples.

The chain joins TRBV28 to TRBJ1-2; no clear D. V lost 3 bases and J lost 8, with 16 bases in between. The CDR3 is 14 residues long. Germline CDR1 reads MDHEN; CDR2 reads SYDVKM. In DNA form, the CDR3 reads TGTGCCAGCAGTTTTTCTGCCAGGTCTAAGGGCTACACCTTC. This encodes CASSFSARSKGYTF.

Regarding this clone: The identical CDR3 is also encoded by other nucleotide sequences in the sample. The CDR3 protein is CASSLVSYEQYF. The DNA of the CDR3 is TGTGCCAGCAGTTTAGTCAGCTACGAGCAGTACTTC. This rearrangement joins TRBV28 to TRBJ2-5; D unclear. The DNA matches TRBJ2-7 better at its end, which makes the J call doubtful. The CDR3 sequence is 12 residues long. Looked up from germline, CDR1 is MDHEN and CDR2 is SYDVKM.

This clone was found a few times. The same CDR3 is also encoded by other DNA sequences in this sample. The DNA for the CDR3 is TGTGCCATCAGGACAGACCTTAACACTGAAGCTTTCTTT. Translation gives CAIRTDLNTEAFF. V usage is TRBV10-3 and J usage is TRBJ1-1; D possibly corresponds to TRBD1 (5 bases). The CDR3 loop spans 13 amino acids. Trimming shortened V by 6 bases and J by 2 bases, and 10 bases separated the two germline ends. From germline, CDR1 is ENHRY and CDR2 SYGVKD.

This clone was picked up one time. This chain joins TRBV5-4 and TRBJ2-7; possibly TRBD2 for D (5 bases). The CDR3 sequence is 14 residues long. Germline V gene lookup returns CDR1 SGHNT and CDR2 YYREEE (reference sequence). Trimming shortened V by 7 bases and J by 1 base, and 15 bases separated the two germline ends. The CDR3 region is CASGEQASSYEQYF. The CDR3 nucleotides read TGTGCCAGCGGGGAGCAGGCCTCTTCCTACGAGCAGTACTTC.

This chain uses TRBV29-1 with TRBJ2-7, with a weak D call TRBD1 (6 bases). The CDR3 consists of 15 residues. Germline CDR1 is SQVTM and CDR2 is ANQGSEA. Deletions cut 2 bases from V and 7 bases from J, with 21 bases between. CDR3 sequence reads: CSVESPRGSLWEQYF. The CDR3 DNA sequence: TGCAGCGTTGAAAGTCCCAGGGGTTCACTGTGGGAGCAGTACTTC.

This clone has more than one count but fewer than ten. Other nucleotide sequences from this sample produce the same CDR3. This chain connects TRBV28 to TRBJ2-7, with a possible D match to TRBD1 (6 bases). Trimming shortened V by 4 bases and J by 4 bases, and 14 bases separated the two germline ends. Germline V gene sequence: CDR1 MDHEN, CDR2 SYDVKM. The CDR3 consists of 14 residues. The chain's CDR3 is CASSSPGQTYEQYF. CDR3 DNA: TGTGCCAGCAGTTCTCCCGGACAGACTTACGAGCAGTACTTC.

The chain links TRBV6-5 to TRBJ1-4; D is unresolved. The CDR3 is made up of 15 amino acids. Germline lookup yields CDR1 MNHEY and CDR2 SVGAGI. With 6 bases removed from V and 0 bases from J, the gap between germline ends came to 11 bases. The CDR3 DNA reads TGTGCCAGCAGACCTGATGGTGCAACTAATGAAAAACTGTTTTTT. It is translated as CASRPDGATNEKLFF.

This clone came up once. V and J are TRBV19 and TRBJ1-2; no firm D call. The V gene lost 4 bases and the J gene lost 1 base, with 10 bases spanning the gap. Germline values: CDR1 LNHDA, CDR2 SQIVND (reference sequence). The CDR3 is 14 amino acids. The CDR3 nucleotides are TGTGCCAGTAGTAAACGGCCGAATAACTATGGCTACACCTTC. Amino acids: CASSKRPNNYGYTF. The variable domain in full, with the rest retrieved from reference TRBV19 and TRBJ1-2, is DGGITQSPKYLFRKEGQNVTLSCEQNLNHDAMYWYRQDPGQGLRLIYYSQIVNDFQKGDIAEGYSVSREKKESFPLTVTSAQKNPTAFYLCASSKRPNNYGYTFGSGTRLTVV.

This clone was counted a single time. V gene TRBV4-2 combines with J gene TRBJ2-5, with 9 bases identical to TRBD2. The DNA matches TRBJ2-7 better at its end, which makes the J call doubtful. The CDR3 spans 15 residues. Germline V gene sequence: CDR1 LGHNA, CDR2 YNFKEQ. CDR3 region: CASSLTSGNTYEQYF. CDR3 in DNA: TGTGCCAGCAGCCTGACTAGCGGAAACACCTACGAGCAGTACTTC.

The chain couples TRBV6-1 to TRBJ2-4, with D unclear. The V end was cut by 5 bases, the J end by 1 base, with 12 bases between. Germline V gives CDR1 MNHNS, CDR2 SASEGT. The CDR3 is 15 residues long. The CDR3 nucleotides are TGTGCCAGCAGTATCGGGCTTCTGGCCAAAAACATTCAGTACTTC. Translating gives CASSIGLLAKNIQYF.

The chain couples TRBV7-9 to TRBJ2-1, with unresolved D. CDR3 length: 11 residues. Germline values: CDR1 SEHNR, CDR2 FQNEAQ (reference sequence). V was pared by 6 bases and J by 4 bases, with 4 bases between. The CDR3 DNA is TGTGCCAGCAGGGGGTACAATGAGCAGTTCTTC. This encodes CASRGYNEQFF.

The genes are TRBV7-2 and TRBJ2-3; 10 nucleotides agree with TRBD1. Germline values: CDR1 SGHTA, CDR2 FQGNSA. The V gene end was trimmed by 2 bases and the J gene end by 7 bases; junction bases not matched to a gene: 9. This CDR3 is built from 16 residues. The CDR3 protein is CASSLSRDRGHNTQYF. The CDR3, as DNA: TGTGCCAGCAGCTTATCCCGGGACAGGGGACATAATACGCAGTATTTT.

The chain links TRBV4-1 to TRBJ2-1; D unresolved. V dropped 0 bases and J dropped 4 bases, with 10 bases sitting between them. Germline CDR1 MGHRA, CDR2 YSYEKL. The CDR3 is made up of 15 amino acids. This CDR3 is CASSQDVSAYNEQFF. In nucleotides, the CDR3 is TGCGCCAGCAGCCAAGATGTTTCTGCATACAATGAGCAGTTCTTC.

V and J are TRBV5-6 and TRBJ2-1, with 7 bases identical to TRBD1. The length of the CDR3 is 13 residues. Germline CDR1 is SGHDT and CDR2 is YYEEEE. Losses at the gene ends were 4 bases for V and 12 bases for J; bases not matched to a gene: 10. CDR3 residues: CASSVQGVVGQFF. Here the CDR3 DNA reads TGTGCCAGCAGCGTTCAGGGGGTGGTGGGGCAGTTCTTC.

This chain uses TRBV7-2 with TRBJ2-7; 11 nucleotides agree with TRBD2. In germline, CDR1 is SGHTA, CDR2 FQGNSA. The CDR3 extends over 16 amino acids. J lost 4 bases, V lost 2 bases, and 7 bases had no gene match. The CDR3 sequence: CASSLFGVAGGYEQYF. CDR3 DNA sequence: TGTGCCAGCAGCTTATTCGGAGTAGCGGGAGGGTACGAGCAGTACTTC.

This clone was counted a single time. This sequence joins TRBV7-8 and TRBJ1-1, with D maybe TRBD1 (5 bases). V was shortened by 2 bases and J by 4 bases, with 17 bases between the two germline ends. The germline CDR1 and CDR2 sequences are SGHVS and FQNEAQ. The length of the CDR3 is 16 residues. The CDR3 spells CASSLPGTLAATEAFF. CDR3 DNA: TGTGCCAGCAGCTTACCCGGGACCCTGGCGGCCACTGAAGCTTTCTTT.

V gene TRBV2 combines with J gene TRBJ2-7; no reliable D call. Trimming removed 4 bases from V and 2 bases from J, with 15 bases in between. CDR1 is SNHLY, CDR2 FYNNEI, per germline. The CDR3 consists of 15 residues. Written as DNA, the CDR3 is TGTGCCAGCAGTGTCCCAAGGGCGGCCGCCTACGAGCAGTACTTC. Residues: CASSVPRAAAYEQYF.

This chain connects TRBV28 to TRBJ2-2, with no clear D. CDR3 length equals 13 residues. V lost 6 bases to trimming and J lost 7 bases, with 12 bases between them. The germline V gene encodes CDR1 MDHEN and CDR2 SYDVKM. The CDR3 sequence: CASRRKAFGELFF. In DNA, the CDR3 is TGTGCCAGCAGACGAAAAGCATTCGGGGAGCTGTTTTTT.